This entry concerns a single T cell receptor beta chain. V shed 3 bases, J shed 7 bases, and the junction held 15 bases outside the gene matches. This CDR3 region has 16 residues. Germline CDR1 and CDR2: GTSNPN and SVGIG (reference sequence). The data were obtained in a study of blood T cell repertoires in COVID-19. Study at large: T cells, B-cell-depleted T cells, or PBMCs provided the cDNA or gDNA that served as material.

Original analysis: The authors estimated nucleated cell counts from reference gene primer amplification. Produced via immunoSEQ multiplex PCR; TCRdb's table is partial and in-frame only. The V and J calls and clone size come from that table; D and trimming were worked out from the DNA. The sample shows about 200,000 clones, roughly 85% of them seen only once. Participants were aged about 18 to 95 years, lived in roughly 23 US areas, and enrolled virtually. Membership in each cohort depended on participant-reported clinical history. The specimen sequenced was PBMCs or T cells enriched from blood (not recorded which). The V call is TRBV30, the J call TRBJ2-7, with 10 positions matching TRBD2. This clonotype was sampled from a man aged 40-55 years who had recovered from COVID-19. The CDR3 is CAWRGLAGASFGEQYF. The CDR3 nucleotides are TGTGCCTGGAGGGGGCTAGCGGGAGCATCCTTCGGGGAGCAGTACTTC. Based on the CDR3 plus reference TRBV30 and TRBJ2-7, the full variable domain is SQTIHQWPATLVQPVGSPLSLECTVEGTSNPNLYWYRQAAGRGLQLLFYSVGIGQISSEVPQNLSASRPQDRQFILSSKKLLLSDSGFYLCAWRGLAGASFGEQYFGPGTRLTVT.